The rows below give T cell receptor beta chains drawn from one sample of a study of blood T cells in healthy people across ages. Using its own MiXCR run on the 5' RACE reads, TCRdb lists one record per CDR3 protein. The sample carries approximately 700,000 distinct CDR3 sequences, approximately 29% recorded once. Sequenced sample: blood. The receptor source for this set is a woman aged 80 or older in good health. Both conserved end residues are part of each CDR3. Fields, in order: V gene, D gene, clone size, J gene, CDR3 DNA, CDR3 protein. The D gene is left open where the match is weak. Clone size is stated in some rows and not others, as once, few, many or a class when expanded.

>TRBV7-3|.|.|TRBJ2-1
TGTGCCAGCAGCTTTTCGGGGTCCAGCTCCTACAATGAGCAGTTCTTC
CASSFSGSSSYNEQFF
>TRBV9|TRBD1|many|TRBJ2-1
TGTGCCAGCAGCGTCGGGACAGGGCGCTCGGACAATGAGCAGTTCTTC
CASSVGTGRSDNEQFF
>TRBV20-1|TRBD1|.|TRBJ1-2
TGCAGTGCTAGAGATACGGGGACAGGGGGGTATGGCTACACCTTC
CSARDTGTGGYGYTF
>TRBV18|.|many|TRBJ2-6
TGTGCCAGCTCACCACCGTATTCGGGGGCCAACGTCCTGACTTTC
CASSPPYSGANVLTF
>TRBV30|TRBD2|many|TRBJ2-7
TGTGCCTGGGGGGGACTATACGAGCAGTACTTC
CAWGGLYEQYF
>TRBV7-8|.|many|TRBJ2-6
TGTGCCAGCAGCCCCTCAGGAGGGGCTGGGGCCAACGTCCTGACTTTC
CASSPSGGAGANVLTF
>TRBV5-8|TRBD2|many|TRBJ2-3
TGTGCCAGCAGCTTGGACCTGCTAGCGGGGGGCACAGATACGCAGTATTTT
CASSLDLLAGGTDTQYF
>TRBV27|TRBD2|few|TRBJ2-1
TGTGCCAGCAGTTTATCGCGGGGGGCCGGGAATGAGCAGTTCTTC
CASSLSRGAGNEQFF
>TRBV7-2|TRBD2|once|TRBJ2-2
TGTGCCAGCAGCCCGGGACTAGCTCCCGGGGGTTTGAACACCGGGGAGCTGTTTTTT
CASSPGLAPGGLNTGELFF
>TRBV25-1|TRBD2|many|TRBJ2-1
TGTGCCAGCAGCAAAAGCGGCGGGGGGCCCTACAATGAGCAGTTCTTC
CASSKSGGGPYNEQFF
>TRBV18|TRBD2|many|TRBJ2-5
TGTGCCAGCTCACCACCTGGGACTAGGCTGGAGACCCAGTACTTC
CASSPPGTRLETQYF
>TRBV7-9|.|many|TRBJ2-3
TGTGCCAGCAGCTTAGAACTAGGCGGGGCAACGCAGTATTTT
CASSLELGGATQYF
>TRBV20-1|TRBD2|.|TRBJ2-5
TGCAGTGCTAGGCCAATAGCGGGGCGGGGAGAGACCCAGTACTTC
CSARPIAGRGETQYF
>TRBV9|TRBD2|many|TRBJ2-7
TGTGCCAGCAGCCCGGGGCTAGCGGAGACTTACGAGCAGTACTTC
CASSPGLAETYEQYF
>TRBV9|.|.|TRBJ1-6
TGTGCCAGCAGCGGGCAGACGGATTATAATTCACCCCTCCACTTT
CASSGQTDYNSPLHF
>TRBV5-1|.|.|TRBJ1-1
TGCGCCGGCAGCTTGGTGGTGAACACTGAAGCTTTCTTT
CAGSLVVNTEAFF
>TRBV18|TRBD1|.|TRBJ2-3
TGTGCCAGCTCACCCGGACAGGGTATGACAGATACGCAGTATTTT
CASSPGQGMTDTQYF
>TRBV7-2|.|many|TRBJ1-4
TGTGCCAGCAGCTCAAGAGGGTGGGGTGGAGAAAAACTGTTTTTT
CASSSRGWGGEKLFF
>TRBV6-6|TRBD1|many|TRBJ1-2
TGTGCCAGCAATCGGGACAGGGGCGTTTCGGGGTATGGCTACACCTTC
CASNRDRGVSGYGYTF
>TRBV9|.|many|TRBJ2-3
TGTGCCAGCAGAGGTTGGGCAAGCACAGATACGCAGTATTTT
CASRGWASTDTQYF
>TRBV3-1|TRBD2|.|TRBJ2-1
TGTGCCAGCAGTTGGACTAGCCTAAATGAGCAGTTCTTC
CASSWTSLNEQFF
>TRBV4-1|TRBD2|many|TRBJ2-1
TGCGCCAGCAGCCAAGATCCGGGCCTCGGGGGGAATGAGCAGTTCTTC
CASSQDPGLGGNEQFF
>TRBV4-1|TRBD1|.|TRBJ2-2
TGCGCCAGCACGACAGGGGGTCGGAACACCGGGGAGCTGTTTTTT
CASTTGGRNTGELFF
>TRBV10-3|.|many|TRBJ1-2
TGTGCCACGGGGGAATCTAACTATGGCTACACCTTC
CATGESNYGYTF
>TRBV5-1|TRBD2|medium-sized|TRBJ2-3
TGCGCCAGCAGCTCGACTAGCGGTAGCACAGATACGCAGTATTTT
CASSSTSGSTDTQYF
>TRBV12-3/TRBV12-4|.|.|TRBJ2-3
TGTGCCAGCGGGGAGCATAGCACAGATACGCAGTATTTT
CASGEHSTDTQYF
>TRBV7-6|.|.|TRBJ1-6
TGTGCCAGCAGCCCGAGTGGAGCAGGGTGGAGATCACCCCTCCACTTT
CASSPSGAGWRSPLHF
>TRBV12-5|.|few|TRBJ1-6
TGTGCTAGTGGTCGTGACGGGGATCGGCCACCCCTCCACTTT
CASGRDGDRPPLHF
>TRBV20-1|.|.|TRBJ2-5
TGCAGTGCTAGTCTTTCAGAGACCCAGTACTTC
CSASLSETQYF
>TRBV6-2/TRBV6-3|.|.|TRBJ2-7
TGTGCCAGCAGCCGAAAAAGGGGGGAGCAGTACTTC
CASSRKRGEQYF
>TRBV30|TRBD1|few|TRBJ1-1
TGTGCCTGGTCGGGACAGACAAACACTGAAGCTTTCTTT
CAWSGQTNTEAFF